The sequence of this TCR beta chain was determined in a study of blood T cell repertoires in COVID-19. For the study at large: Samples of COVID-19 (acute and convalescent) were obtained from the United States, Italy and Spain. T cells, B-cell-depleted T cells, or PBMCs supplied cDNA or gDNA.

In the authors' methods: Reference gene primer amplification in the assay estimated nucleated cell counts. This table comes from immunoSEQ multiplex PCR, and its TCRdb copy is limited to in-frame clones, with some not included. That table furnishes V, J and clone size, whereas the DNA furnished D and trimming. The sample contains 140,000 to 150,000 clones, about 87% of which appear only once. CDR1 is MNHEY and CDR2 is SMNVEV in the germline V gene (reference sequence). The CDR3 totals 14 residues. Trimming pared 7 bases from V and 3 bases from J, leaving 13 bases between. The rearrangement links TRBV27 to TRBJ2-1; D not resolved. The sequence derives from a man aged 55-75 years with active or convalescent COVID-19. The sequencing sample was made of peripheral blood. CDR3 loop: CASTPNVVYNEQFF. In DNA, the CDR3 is TGTGCCAGCACCCCGAACGTAGTCTACAATGAGCAGTTCTTC.